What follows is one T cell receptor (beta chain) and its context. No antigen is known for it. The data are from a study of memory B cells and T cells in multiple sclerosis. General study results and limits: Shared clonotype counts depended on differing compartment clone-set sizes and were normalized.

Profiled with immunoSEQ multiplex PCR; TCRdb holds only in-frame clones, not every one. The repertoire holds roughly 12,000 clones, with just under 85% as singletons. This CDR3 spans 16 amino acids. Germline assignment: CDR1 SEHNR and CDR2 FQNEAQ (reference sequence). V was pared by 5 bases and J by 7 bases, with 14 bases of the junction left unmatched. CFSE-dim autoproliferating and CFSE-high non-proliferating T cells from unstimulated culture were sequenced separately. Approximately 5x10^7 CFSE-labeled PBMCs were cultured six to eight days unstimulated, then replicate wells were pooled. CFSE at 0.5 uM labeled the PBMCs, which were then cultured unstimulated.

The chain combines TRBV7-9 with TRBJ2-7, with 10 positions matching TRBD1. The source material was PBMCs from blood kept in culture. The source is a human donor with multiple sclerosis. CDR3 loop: CASSPIRGQGPGEQYF. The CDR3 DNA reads TGTGCCAGCAGCCCCATCCGGGGACAGGGGCCCGGAGAGCAGTACTTC.